This is a list of T cell receptor beta chains from one sample in a study of T cell responses to AZD1222 COVID-19 vaccine. Sequencing used immunoSEQ multiplex PCR; TCRdb keeps in-frame clones, though not all of them. Counted here are around 120,000 clones, about 90% occurring once; the ten biggest clones make up more than 1.5%. The material was peripheral blood, obtained 28 days after the second AZD1222 dose. The receptor set was obtained from an adult who received the AZD1222 COVID-19 vaccine. CDR3s include the opening cysteine and the closing phenylalanine or tryptophan. Fields, in order: clone size, J gene, D gene, V gene, CDR3 protein, CDR3 DNA. D genes are given only for firm matches. Rows may omit the clone size; those that give it use once, few, many or a size class.

once TRBJ1-1 NA TRBV7-9 CASSSGVLNTEAFF TGTGCCAGCAGCTCGGGCGTCCTTAACACTGAAGCTTTCTTT
NA TRBJ2-3 NA TRBV27 CASSLLGSSSTDTQYF TGTGCCAGCAGTTTATTAGGCAGTTCTAGCACAGATACGCAGTATTTT
NA TRBJ2-7 TRBD2 TRBV28 CASSLSSGSFAYEQYF TGTGCCAGCAGTTTGTCTAGCGGGAGTTTCGCCTACGAGCAGTACTTC
NA TRBJ1-2 TRBD1 TRBV5-1 CASSLDRDSSYGYTF TGCGCCAGCAGCTTGGACCGGGACAGTAGCTATGGCTACACCTTC
once TRBJ2-2 NA TRBV9 CASSPQGGTSGELFF TGTGCCAGCAGCCCCCAGGGGGGAACATCCGGGGAGCTGTTTTTT
NA TRBJ2-5 TRBD1 TRBV7-9 CASSNRQGVETQYF TGTGCCAGCAGCAACCGACAGGGTGTGGAGACCCAGTACTTC
NA TRBJ1-2 TRBD1 TRBV7-9 CASSNLRGGAIDGYTF TGTGCCAGCAGCAACCTACGAGGGGGCGCGATTGATGGCTACACCTTC
NA TRBJ2-1 NA TRBV5-1 CASSQAPGTYNEQFF TGCGCCAGCAGCCAAGCTCCCGGGACCTACAATGAGCAGTTCTTC
NA TRBJ1-6 NA TRBV30 CAWGKGTGRVYNSPLHF TGTGCCTGGGGGAAGGGGACCGGTCGCGTCTATAATTCACCCCTCCACTTT
NA TRBJ1-2 NA TRBV6-5 CASSYSTDSFYGYTF TGTGCCAGCAGTTACTCGACGGACAGCTTTTATGGCTACACCTTC
few TRBJ1-6 NA TRBV30 CAWSVSNSPLHF TGTGCCTGGAGTGTCTCGAATTCACCCCTCCACTTT
NA TRBJ2-7 TRBD2 TRBV7-2 CASSLEGLAGGPPYEQYF TGTGCCAGCAGCCTAGAAGGACTAGCGGGAGGACCCCCCTACGAGCAGTACTTC
NA TRBJ1-2 NA TRBV7-9 CASSSDSDYGYTF TGTGCCAGCAGCTCGGACAGCGACTATGGCTACACCTTC
NA TRBJ2-7 TRBD2 TRBV5-1 CASSLGYGGGQVEQYF TGCGCCAGCAGCTTGGGTTACGGGGGAGGGCAGGTCGAGCAGTACTTC
NA TRBJ1-5 NA TRBV10-3 CAISELAAQPQHF TGTGCCATCAGTGAGTTAGCGGCACAGCCCCAGCATTTT
NA TRBJ2-1 TRBD2 TRBV7-9 CASGLAGNEQFF TGTGCCAGCGGTCTAGCGGGAAATGAGCAGTTCTTC
NA TRBJ2-1 TRBD2 TRBV5-5 CASSLVAGGPSEQFF TGTGCCAGCAGCTTGGTAGCGGGAGGGCCCAGTGAGCAGTTCTTC
NA TRBJ2-7 TRBD1 TRBV28 CASSGHGTGTGEQYF TGTGCCAGCAGTGGACACGGGACAGGGACCGGCGAGCAGTACTTC
NA TRBJ2-3 TRBD2 TRBV10-3 CAIRRGGSTDTQYF TGTGCCATCAGACGGGGGGGGAGCACAGATACGCAGTATTTT
NA TRBJ2-5 NA TRBV20-1 CSASGGGEETQYF TGCAGTGCTAGTGGAGGGGGAGAAGAGACCCAGTACTTC
NA TRBJ2-2 NA TRBV6-5 CASFSGQGAGELFF TGTGCCAGCTTCTCCGGGCAAGGGGCCGGGGAGCTGTTTTTT
NA TRBJ2-7 TRBD1 TRBV28 CASHRTGAYEQYF TGTGCCAGCCACAGGACAGGGGCCTACGAGCAGTACTTC
NA TRBJ1-2 TRBD1 TRBV28 CASSRTGGSLYGYTF TGTGCCAGCAGTCGGACAGGGGGTTCTCTTTATGGCTACACCTTC
NA TRBJ2-1 TRBD2 TRBV15 CATSPNPSGNYNEQFF TGTGCCACCAGCCCTAACCCTAGCGGGAATTACAATGAGCAGTTCTTC
NA TRBJ1-1 NA TRBV27 CASSHMGRVAFF TGTGCCAGCAGTCACATGGGGAGGGTGGCTTTCTTT
NA TRBJ1-5 NA TRBV10-3 CAISESESWQPQHF TGTGCCATCAGTGAGTCAGAGTCGTGGCAGCCCCAGCATTTT
NA TRBJ1-6 TRBD1 TRBV28 CASSTHNRGSPLHF TGTGCCAGCAGCACACATAACAGGGGTTCACCCCTCCACTTT
once TRBJ1-4 TRBD1 TRBV29-1 CSAPGQGGEKLFF TGCAGCGCCCCGGGACAGGGCGGCGAAAAACTGTTTTTT
NA TRBJ2-5 NA TRBV7-9 CASSLGRNYQETQYF TGTGCCAGCAGCTTAGGACGGAATTACCAAGAGACCCAGTACTTC
once TRBJ2-7 TRBD2 TRBV7-6 CASSPRTSDSDEQYF TGTGCCAGCAGCCCAAGGACTAGCGATTCTGACGAGCAGTACTTC
NA TRBJ1-6 TRBD1 TRBV30 CAWGTGTGNNSPLHF TGTGCCTGGGGCACCGGGACAGGGAATAATTCACCCCTCCACTTT
NA TRBJ2-3 NA TRBV27 CASSLAVPGDTQYF TGTGCCAGCAGCCTTGCGGTCCCAGGTGATACGCAGTATTTT
NA TRBJ2-5 TRBD1 TRBV30 CALSKGQGYRETQYF TGTGCCCTCAGTAAGGGACAGGGGTACCGGGAGACCCAGTACTTC
NA TRBJ1-4 NA TRBV9 CASSVANRSTNEKLFF TGTGCCAGCAGCGTAGCGAACAGATCAACTAATGAAAAACTGTTTTTT
NA TRBJ2-7 NA TRBV14 CASSQDEGGGVVYEQYF TGTGCCAGCAGCCAAGATGAAGGCGGAGGGGTCGTCTACGAGCAGTACTTC
once TRBJ2-5 NA TRBV11-2 CASSGVARTQDTQYF TGTGCCAGCAGTGGCGTTGCGAGGACGCAAGATACCCAGTACTTC
NA TRBJ2-1 NA TRBV19 CASSPTASRYNEQFF TGTGCCAGTAGCCCCACCGCCAGCAGATACAATGAGCAGTTCTTC
NA TRBJ2-2 TRBD1 TRBV28 CASNYRMTGQDTGELFF TGTGCCAGCAACTATCGAATGACAGGGCAGGACACCGGGGAGCTGTTTTTT
once TRBJ1-2 TRBD1 TRBV25-1 CASSSTGYGYGYTF TGTGCCAGCAGCTCGACAGGGTACGGCTATGGCTACACCTTC
NA TRBJ2-5 TRBD1 TRBV6-5 CAAHDREQETQYF TGTGCCGCCCACGACAGGGAACAAGAGACCCAGTACTTC